This TCR beta chain was sequenced during a study of blood T cell repertoires in COVID-19. Study-level background: There were acute and convalescent COVID-19 samples, and they came from the United States, Italy and Spain.

Some clones are missing from TCRdb's copy, which holds only in-frame ones; the method was immunoSEQ multiplex PCR. The sample yields 99,000 or so clones, roughly 82% seen once. The V gene's germline CDR1 is SGHVS and CDR2 FQNEAQ. V gave up 2 bases and J gave up 1 base; unmatched junction bases: 4. The CDR3 covers 15 residues. The specimen sequenced was peripheral blood. The TCR comes from a man in his sixties with acute or convalescent COVID-19. The V call is TRBV7-8, the J call TRBJ1-1, with 7 bases aligning to TRBD1. Here the CDR3 reads CASSLYGTANTEAFF. CDR3 in DNA: TGTGCCAGCAGCTTATACGGGACAGCGAACACTGAAGCTTTCTTT.